These 18 T cell receptor beta chains were sequenced from one sample in a study of shared clonotypes between healthy human individuals. Assay: immunoSEQ multiplex PCR; the TCRdb copy retains only in-frame clones and omits some. The table lists around 990,000 clones, roughly 80% of them singletons. The sequenced sample was memory CD4+ T cells from PBMCs. Sample subset: CD45RA-negative fraction. The receptors stem from a man in his late teens or twenties in good health. Some clones in this sample may be carry-over from other donors' samples.

This clone was found once. The genes are TRBV6-6 and TRBJ1-5, with a weak D call TRBD1 (5 bases). Germline values: CDR1 MNHNY, CDR2 SVGAGI (reference sequence). Trimming removed 8 bases at V and 6 bases at J, with 14 bases between. CDR3 length equals 13 residues. The DNA for the CDR3 is TGTGCCAGCGCTATAGGGGAGGGTCAGCCCCAGCATTTT. Amino acid sequence: CASAIGEGQPQHF.

The genes are TRBV30 and TRBJ2-7; D is uncertain. V lost 4 bases to trimming and J lost 0 bases, with 13 bases between them. The CDR3 is 14 residues long. The germline V gene has CDR1 GTSNPN and CDR2 SVGIG (reference sequence). For the CDR3, the DNA is TGTGCCTGGAACCGGGCCCTTAGCTCCTACGAGCAGTACTTC. Protein sequence: CAWNRALSSYEQYF.

The rearrangement joins TRBV6-5 to TRBJ1-1; the D gene is possibly TRBD1 (6 bases). V lost 2 bases to trimming and J lost 8 bases, with 9 bases between them. The CDR3 loop spans 12 amino acids. Germline-derived CDR1 and CDR2 are MNHEY and SVGAGI. As DNA, the CDR3 is TGTGCCAGCAGTTACCGAAGGGGGGAAGCTTTCTTT. Its translation: CASSYRRGEAFF.

The V gene is TRBV4-3, the J gene TRBJ2-7, with D perhaps TRBD2 (5 bases). The germline V gene encodes CDR1 LGHNA and CDR2 YSLEER. This CDR3 is 16 amino acids long. The germline V and J ends were trimmed by 5 bases and 5 bases, with 22 bases remaining between them. The CDR3 protein is CASSLAYPGPGDEQYF. The DNA of the CDR3 is TGCGCCAGCAGCTTAGCCTATCCCGGGCCCGGGGACGAGCAGTACTTC.

The CDR3 protein is CASSLAGSDEQYF. The CDR3 region has the DNA TGTGCCAGCAGCTTAGCGGGGTCCGACGAGCAGTACTTC. The V and J genes are TRBV5-4 and TRBJ2-7, with TRBD2 matching over 7 bases. Germline CDR1 is SGHNT and CDR2 is YYREEE (reference sequence). V lost 2 bases to trimming and J lost 5 bases; unmatched junction nucleotides: 4. The CDR3 runs 13 residues.

This sequence joins TRBV5-1 and TRBJ2-7; 9 bases match TRBD2. The V gene's germline CDR1 is SGHRS and CDR2 YFSETQ. The CDR3 has 15 residues. The ends lost 4 bases at V and 7 bases at J; junction bases unmatched: 12. The CDR3, as DNA: TGCGCCAGCAGCATCCGAGCGGGAGGCGCGGGGGAGCAGTACTTC. Translating it yields CASSIRAGGAGEQYF.

This clone showed up just a few times. This rearrangement joins TRBV21-1 to TRBJ2-2; the tabulated D call, TRBD2, remains unverified against the DNA. TRBV21-1 is a pseudogene locus. CDR3 length: 15 residues. DNA for the CDR3: TGTGCCAGCAGCCCCCGAGGGGGGGCTGGTTGGGAGCTGTTTTTT. This sequence encodes CASSPRGGAGWELFF.

The J gene is TRBJ2-7, the V gene TRBV7-6; D not resolved. The CDR3 loop spans 15 amino acids. The germline V gene has CDR1 SGHVS and CDR2 FNYEAQ. V gave up 6 bases and J gave up 4 bases, with 19 bases separating them. The CDR3 here is CASSLRWGTDYEQYF. The CDR3 coding sequence is TGTGCCAGCAGTCTCCGTTGGGGAACGGATTACGAGCAGTACTTC.

This chain connects TRBV7-2 to TRBJ2-7; weak D call: TRBD2 (6 bases). V was clipped by 2 bases and J by 6 bases, with 14 bases between them. The germline gives CDR1 SGHTA, CDR2 FQGNSA. This CDR3 region has 14 residues. CDR3 DNA: TGTGCCAGCAGCTTACGCGGGATGACCCTCGAGCAGTACTTC. Translating gives CASSLRGMTLEQYF.

This chain links TRBV9 with TRBJ1-2; D not resolved. Germline CDR1 reads SGDLS; CDR2 reads YYNGEE. Trimming took 0 bases from V and 11 from J, leaving 17 bases between them. The CDR3 has 14 amino acids. CDR3 bases: TGTGCCAGCAGCGTAGCACCGCTTCTAGGAGTATACACCTTC. It is translated as CASSVAPLLGVYTF.

The chain recombines TRBV6-6 with TRBJ2-3; D possibly corresponds to TRBD2 (6 bases). The germline gives CDR1 MNHNY, CDR2 SVGAGI (reference sequence). The V end lost 4 bases, the J end lost 6 bases, and 17 bases lay between the germline ends. The CDR3 covers 15 residues. CDR3 DNA: TGTGCCAGCAGTTCCTTAGCGGTGAAAATGGATACGCAGTATTTT. Translating gives CASSSLAVKMDTQYF.

The CDR3 DNA sequence: TGTGCCAGCAGCCGTACACCGACCGATGAGCAGTTCTTC. Encoded protein: CASSRTPTDEQFF. The chain combines TRBV7-9 with TRBJ2-1; D is unclear. Deletions cut 5 bases from V and 8 bases from J, with 13 bases between. This CDR3 spans 13 amino acids. Germline loops: CDR1 SEHNR, CDR2 FQNEAQ (reference sequence).

In its sample, this clone was seen a few times. The chain combines TRBV4-1 with TRBJ1-1; TRBD1 matches 8 bases. V trimming: 3 bases; J trimming: 0 bases; junction bases outside the gene matches: 3. Germline CDR1 MGHRA, CDR2 YSYEKL. CDR3 size: 15 residues. The CDR3 nucleotides are TGCGCCAGCAGCCACCCGGGACAGGTGAACACTGAAGCTTTCTTT. Residues: CASSHPGQVNTEAFF.

The rearrangement links TRBV7-8 to TRBJ1-1; D is possibly TRBD1 (6 bases). CDR3 length: 15 residues. V was shortened by 0 bases and J by 4 bases, with 12 bases between the two germline ends. Germline-derived CDR1 and CDR2 are SGHVS and FQNEAQ. Here the CDR3 DNA reads TGTGCCAGCAGCTTAGCGGGGGGGCATTCCACTGAAGCTTTCTTT. This sequence encodes CASSLAGGHSTEAFF.

The chain has TRBV11-2 and TRBJ1-6; D ambiguous. The CDR3 loop spans 18 amino acids. Germline V gives CDR1 SGHAT, CDR2 FQNNGV. V dropped 6 bases and J dropped 0 bases, with 18 bases sitting between them. The CDR3 loop is CASSFSGVQSSYNSPLHF. The CDR3 nucleotides read TGTGCCAGCAGTTTTTCCGGAGTGCAAAGCTCCTATAATTCACCCCTCCACTTT.

This rearrangement joins TRBV12-5 to TRBJ2-2; D possibly corresponds to TRBD2 (5 bases). The V gene lost 4 bases and the J gene lost 3 bases, with 15 bases spanning the gap. There are 16 residues in the CDR3. CDR1 LGHNT and CDR2 FRNRAP come from the germline V gene. The CDR3 loop reads CASGSLAGRYTGELFF. The CDR3 DNA is TGTGCTAGTGGTTCCCTGGCGGGCCGATACACCGGGGAGCTGTTTTTT. Combining the CDR3 with reference TRBV12-5 and TRBJ2-2 gives the whole variable domain DARVTQTPRHKVTEMGQEVTMRCQPILGHNTVFWYRQTMMQGLELLAYFRNRAPLDDSGMPKDRFSAEMPDATLATLKIQPSEPRDSAVYFCASGSLAGRYTGELFFGEGSRLTVL.

The CDR3 sequence: CASSQRGTGELFF. In nucleotides, the CDR3 is TGTGCCAGCAGCCAACGGGGCACCGGGGAGCTGTTTTTT. The V and J genes are TRBV11-3 and TRBJ2-2; tentative D call: TRBD2 (5 bases). CDR3 length: 13 amino acids. Trimming took 5 bases from V and 4 from J, leaving 8 bases between them. Germline V gives CDR1 SGHNT, CDR2 YENEEA.

The chain carries TRBV5-1 and TRBJ1-3; 9 nucleotides agree with TRBD1. Germline assignment: CDR1 SGHRS and CDR2 YFSETQ. The CDR3 consists of 17 residues. Trimming removed 4 bases from V and 2 bases from J; junction bases left unmatched: 10. CDR3 sequence (DNA): TGCGCCAGCAGCATAGTCCCGGGACAGGGAGCTGGAAACACCATATATTTT. Amino acid sequence: CASSIVPGQGAGNTIYF.